The entry below gives a single TCR beta chain sequence along with its context. The antigen is not known. These data are taken from a study of cytomegalovirus exposure and HLA in healthy donors. Overall study: Earlier findings included about 120 million unique TCR beta sequences obtained from 150 million to 200 million T cells.

Study findings and constraints: The study flagged some 170 TCR beta chains as cytomegalovirus-associated.

The V gene lost 7 bases and the J gene lost 6 bases, with 10 bases spanning the gap. Germline CDR1 LNHDA, CDR2 SQIVND (reference sequence). This CDR3 comprises 12 residues. Primers: 60 Vbeta forward and 13 Jbeta reverse. Sequenced by immunoSEQ multiplex PCR; TCRdb stores in-frame clones only, minus some. The record lists 200,000 or so clones, of which the ten most abundant hold around 0.74%. The sample comprised PBMCs. The clonotype comes from a boy under 18 in good health and CMV-seronegative. The chain uses TRBV19 and TRBJ1-5; D unresolved. CDR3 bases: TGTGCCAGTACCGAACGAGGTCAGCCCCAGCATTTT. Amino acids: CASTERGQPQHF. The full variable domain, with the rest looked up from reference TRBV19 and TRBJ1-5, is DGGITQSPKYLFRKEGQNVTLSCEQNLNHDAMYWYRQDPGQGLRLIYYSQIVNDFQKGDIAEGYSVSREKKESFPLTVTSAQKNPTAFYLCASTERGQPQHFGDGTRLSIL.